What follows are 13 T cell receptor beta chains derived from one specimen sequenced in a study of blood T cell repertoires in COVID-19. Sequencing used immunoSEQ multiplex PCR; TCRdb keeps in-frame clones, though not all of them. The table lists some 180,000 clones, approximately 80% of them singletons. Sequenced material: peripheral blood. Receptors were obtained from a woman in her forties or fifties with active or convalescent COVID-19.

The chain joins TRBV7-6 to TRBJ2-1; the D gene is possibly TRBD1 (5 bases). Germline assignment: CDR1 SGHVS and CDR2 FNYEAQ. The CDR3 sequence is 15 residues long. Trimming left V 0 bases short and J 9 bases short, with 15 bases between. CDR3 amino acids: CASSLAGIGVSEQFF. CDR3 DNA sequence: TGTGCCAGCAGCTTAGCGGGGATAGGGGTGAGTGAGCAGTTCTTC.

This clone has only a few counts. The CDR3 protein is CASSYLETQYF. CDR3 bases: TGTGCCAGCAGTTACCTAGAGACCCAGTACTTC. The J gene is TRBJ2-5, the V gene TRBV6-2 or TRBV6-3, with unresolved D. The CDR3 contains 11 residues. Trimming removed 2 bases at V and 4 bases at J, with 2 bases between. Germline values: CDR1 MNHEY, CDR2 SVGEGT.

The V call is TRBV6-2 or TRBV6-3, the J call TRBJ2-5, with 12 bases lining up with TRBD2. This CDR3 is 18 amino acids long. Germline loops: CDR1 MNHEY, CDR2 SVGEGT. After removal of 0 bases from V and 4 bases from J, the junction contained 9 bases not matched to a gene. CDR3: CASSYSWASGRGVETQYF. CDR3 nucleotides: TGTGCCAGCAGTTACTCTTGGGCTAGCGGGAGGGGAGTAGAGACCCAGTACTTC.

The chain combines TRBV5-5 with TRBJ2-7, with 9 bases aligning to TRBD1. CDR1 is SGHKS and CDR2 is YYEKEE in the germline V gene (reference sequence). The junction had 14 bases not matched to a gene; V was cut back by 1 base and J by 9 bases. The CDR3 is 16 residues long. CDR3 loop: CASSLSPQGAPTGQYF. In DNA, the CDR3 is TGTGCCAGCAGCTTGTCCCCACAGGGGGCTCCGACGGGGCAGTACTTC.

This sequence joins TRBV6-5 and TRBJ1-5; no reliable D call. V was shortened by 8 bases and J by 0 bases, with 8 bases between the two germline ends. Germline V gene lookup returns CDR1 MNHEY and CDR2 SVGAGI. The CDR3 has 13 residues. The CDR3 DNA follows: TGTGCCAGCGCCCAGAATAGCAATCAGCCCCAGCATTTT. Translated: CASAQNSNQPQHF.

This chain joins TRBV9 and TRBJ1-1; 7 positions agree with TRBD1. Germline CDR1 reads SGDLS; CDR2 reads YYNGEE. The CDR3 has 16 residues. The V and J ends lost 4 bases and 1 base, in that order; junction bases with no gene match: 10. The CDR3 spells CASSPREGGTNTEAFF. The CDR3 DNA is TGTGCCAGCAGCCCTCGCGAAGGGGGCACGAACACTGAAGCTTTCTTT.

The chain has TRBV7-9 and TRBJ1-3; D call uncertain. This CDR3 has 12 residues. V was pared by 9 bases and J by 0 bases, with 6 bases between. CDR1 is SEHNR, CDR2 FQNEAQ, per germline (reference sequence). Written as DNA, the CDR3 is TGTGCCAGTCGGGACTCTGGAAACACCATATATTTT. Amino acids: CASRDSGNTIYF.

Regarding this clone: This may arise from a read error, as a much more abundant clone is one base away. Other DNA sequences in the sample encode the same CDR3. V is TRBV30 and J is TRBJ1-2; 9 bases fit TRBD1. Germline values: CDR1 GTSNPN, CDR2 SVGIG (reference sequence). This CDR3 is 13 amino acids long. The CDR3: CAWRPGQGSGYTF. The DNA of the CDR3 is TGTGCCTGGAGGCCGGGACAGGGAAGTGGCTACACTTTC.

The CDR3 reads CASSTQNTGELFF. CDR3 DNA sequence: TGTGCCAGCAGCACACAGAACACCGGGGAGCTGTTTTTT. V usage is TRBV2 and J usage is TRBJ2-2; D unresolved. CDR1 and CDR2 (germline): SNHLY, FYNNEI. The CDR3 extends over 13 amino acids. V dropped 6 bases and J dropped 1 base, with 6 bases sitting between them.

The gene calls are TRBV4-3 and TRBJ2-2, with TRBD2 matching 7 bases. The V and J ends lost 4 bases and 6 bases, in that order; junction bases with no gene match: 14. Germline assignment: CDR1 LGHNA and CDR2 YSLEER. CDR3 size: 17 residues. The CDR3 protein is CASSRITARGEAGELFF. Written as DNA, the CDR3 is TGCGCCAGCAGCCGGATCACCGCCCGGGGGGAGGCCGGGGAGCTGTTTTTT.

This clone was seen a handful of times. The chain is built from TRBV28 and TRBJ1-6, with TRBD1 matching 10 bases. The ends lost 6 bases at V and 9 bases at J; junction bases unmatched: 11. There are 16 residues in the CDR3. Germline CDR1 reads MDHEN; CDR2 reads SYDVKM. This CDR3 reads CASRVRQGAAGSPLHF. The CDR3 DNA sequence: TGTGCCAGCAGAGTTAGACAGGGGGCAGCGGGTTCACCCCTCCACTTT.

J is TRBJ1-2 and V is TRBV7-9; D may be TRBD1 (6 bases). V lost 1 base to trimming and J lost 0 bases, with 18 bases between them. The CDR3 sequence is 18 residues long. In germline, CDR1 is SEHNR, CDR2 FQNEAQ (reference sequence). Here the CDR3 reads CASSLGGGFWSSNYGYTF. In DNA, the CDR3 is TGTGCCAGCAGCTTAGGAGGGGGATTCTGGTCATCTAACTATGGCTACACCTTC.

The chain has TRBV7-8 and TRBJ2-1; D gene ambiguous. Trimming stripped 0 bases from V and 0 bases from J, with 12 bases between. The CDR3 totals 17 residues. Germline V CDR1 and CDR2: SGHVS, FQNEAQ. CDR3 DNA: TGTGCCAGCAGCTTAGCAGCAGGCCTAAGCTCCTACAATGAGCAGTTCTTC. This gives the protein CASSLAAGLSSYNEQFF. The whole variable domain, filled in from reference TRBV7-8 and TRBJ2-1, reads GAGVSQSPRYKVAKRGQDVALRCDPISGHVSLFWYQQALGQGPEFLTYFQNEAQLDKSGLPSDRFFAERPEGSVSTLKIQRTQQEDSAVYLCASSLAAGLSSYNEQFFGPGTRLTVL.